This paragraph reports one T cell receptor (beta chain). This specimen belongs to a study of blood T cell repertoires in COVID-19. Generated by immunoSEQ multiplex PCR, the TCRdb table keeps only in-frame clones and is missing some. In the table there are just over 300,000 clones, about nine tenths of which are singletons. The CDR3 has 13 amino acids. Germline lookup yields CDR1 SGHVS and CDR2 FNYEAQ. V was trimmed by 5 bases and J by 2 bases, leaving 8 bases between them. Sequences were obtained from PBMCs or T cells enriched from blood (not recorded which). The gene calls are TRBV7-6 and TRBJ2-3, with D unclear. This sequence originates from a young woman who had recovered from COVID-19. CDR3 coding DNA: TGTGCCAGCAGCCCCCCGGTCACAGATACGCAGTATTTT. Translation: CASSPPVTDTQYF. Complete variable domain (other parts from reference TRBV7-6 and TRBJ2-3): GAGVSQSPRYKVTKRGQDVALRCDPISGHVSLYWYRQALGQGPEFLTYFNYEAQQDKSGLPNDRFSAERPEGSISTLTIQRTEQRDSAMYRCASSPPVTDTQYFGPGTRLTVL.